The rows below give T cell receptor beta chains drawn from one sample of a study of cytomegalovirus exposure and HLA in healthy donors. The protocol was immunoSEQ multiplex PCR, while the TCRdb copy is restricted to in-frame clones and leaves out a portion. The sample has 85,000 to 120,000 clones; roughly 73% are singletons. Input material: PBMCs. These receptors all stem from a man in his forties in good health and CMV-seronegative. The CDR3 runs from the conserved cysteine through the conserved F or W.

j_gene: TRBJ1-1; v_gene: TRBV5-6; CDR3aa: CASSLVSEEAFF
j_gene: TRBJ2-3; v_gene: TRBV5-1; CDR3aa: CASSSWTGAGDTQYF
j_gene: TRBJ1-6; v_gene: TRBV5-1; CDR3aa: CASSISGVNSPLHF
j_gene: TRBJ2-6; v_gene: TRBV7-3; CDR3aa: CASSLRGPLAGANVLTF
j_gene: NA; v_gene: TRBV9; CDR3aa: CASSVGQGVYSYEQYF
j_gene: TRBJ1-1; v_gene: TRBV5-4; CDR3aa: CASSPGTGGITEAFF
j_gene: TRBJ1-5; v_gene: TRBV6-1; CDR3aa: CASSEGQVRGNQPQHF
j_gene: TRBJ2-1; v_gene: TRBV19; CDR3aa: CASSRTRDNEQFF
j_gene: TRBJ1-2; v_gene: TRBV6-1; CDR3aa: CASSAVSNYGYTF
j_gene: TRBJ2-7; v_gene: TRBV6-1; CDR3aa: CASSLAVEYEQYF
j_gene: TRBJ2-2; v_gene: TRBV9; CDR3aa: CASSQLARGGTGELFF
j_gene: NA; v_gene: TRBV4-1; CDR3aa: CASSFRTSGGYEQYF
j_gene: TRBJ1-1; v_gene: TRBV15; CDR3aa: CATSRQGFMNTEAFF
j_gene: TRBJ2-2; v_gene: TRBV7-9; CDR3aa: CASSPQKGLATGELFF
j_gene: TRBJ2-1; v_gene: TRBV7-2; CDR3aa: CASSLGSGSSYNEQFF
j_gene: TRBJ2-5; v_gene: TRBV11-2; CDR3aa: CASSVTPRETQYF
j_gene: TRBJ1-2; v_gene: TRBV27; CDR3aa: CASADPLRAGGGYTF
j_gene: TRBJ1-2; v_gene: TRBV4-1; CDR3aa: CASSQGGSYGYTF